One T cell receptor (beta chain) is described in this entry. Its antigen is not identified. The sample originates from a study of early T cells in non-severe SARS-CoV-2 infection. Background on the study: Chains were unpaired, as sequencing was done on bulk RNA from unsorted whole blood. Overall study findings and caveats: Anti-spike CD8 responses were favored by VDJdb matching, which missed private and CD4 specificities.

Individual cDNA molecules each received unique molecular identifiers attached to them. TCRdb re-derived calls from the 5' RACE reads in MiXCR, one entry per CDR3 protein. The repertoire holds about 50,000 distinct CDR3 sequences, about 9.3% seen once, with more than 12% in the top ten. The CDR3 totals 13 residues. V lost 2 bases and J lost 10, with 14 bases in between. Germline CDR1 and CDR2: MNHEY and SVGAGI. The chain couples TRBV6-5 to TRBJ1-2; D remains unclear. This clonotype was sampled from an adult who was a healthcare worker with PCR-confirmed SARS-CoV-2 infection or an uninfected control (not recorded which). The sequenced material came from whole blood. The CDR3 here is CASSYNLFESYTF. The CDR3 nucleotides read TGTGCCAGCAGTTACAACCTCTTCGAATCCTACACCTTC.